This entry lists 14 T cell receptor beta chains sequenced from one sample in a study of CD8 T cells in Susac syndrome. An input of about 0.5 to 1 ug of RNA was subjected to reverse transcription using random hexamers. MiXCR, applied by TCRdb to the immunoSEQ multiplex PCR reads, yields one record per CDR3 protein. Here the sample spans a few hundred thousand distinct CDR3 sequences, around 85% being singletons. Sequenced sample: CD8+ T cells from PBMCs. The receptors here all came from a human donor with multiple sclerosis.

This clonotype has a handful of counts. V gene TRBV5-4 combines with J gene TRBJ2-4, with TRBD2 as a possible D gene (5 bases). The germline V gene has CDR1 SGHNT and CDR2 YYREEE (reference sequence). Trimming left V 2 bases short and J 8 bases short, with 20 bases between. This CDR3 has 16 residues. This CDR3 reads CASSLGGGPPVDIQYF. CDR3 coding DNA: TGTGCCAGCAGCTTAGGTGGAGGACCGCCCGTAGACATTCAGTACTTC.

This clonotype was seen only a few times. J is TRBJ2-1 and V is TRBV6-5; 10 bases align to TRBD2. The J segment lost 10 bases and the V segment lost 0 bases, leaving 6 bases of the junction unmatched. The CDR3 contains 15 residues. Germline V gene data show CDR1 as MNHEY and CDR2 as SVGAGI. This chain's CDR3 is CASSYSVAGGGEQFF. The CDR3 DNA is TGTGCCAGCAGTTACTCGGTAGCGGGGGGTGGAGAGCAGTTCTTC.

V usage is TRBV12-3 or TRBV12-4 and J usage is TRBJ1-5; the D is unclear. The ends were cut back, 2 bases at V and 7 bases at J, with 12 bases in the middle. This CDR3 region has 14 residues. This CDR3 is CASSLRVAGQPQHF. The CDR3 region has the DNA TGTGCCAGCAGTTTACGGGTCGCGGGGCAGCCCCAGCATTTT.

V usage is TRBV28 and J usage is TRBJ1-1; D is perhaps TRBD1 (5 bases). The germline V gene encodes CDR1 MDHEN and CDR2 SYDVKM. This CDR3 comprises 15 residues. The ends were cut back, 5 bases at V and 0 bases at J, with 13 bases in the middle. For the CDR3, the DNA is TGTGCCAGCAGTCCAGGGACGGAGATGAACACTGAAGCTTTCTTT. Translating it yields CASSPGTEMNTEAFF.

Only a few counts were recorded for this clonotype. The CDR3 is CASSSTTEGKNIQYF. In nucleotides, the CDR3 is TGTGCCAGCAGCTCTACTACCGAGGGCAAAAACATTCAGTACTTC. This chain joins TRBV7-2 and TRBJ2-4, with a tentative D call TRBD2 (5 bases). V lost 4 bases to trimming and J lost 3 bases, with 13 bases between them. Germline V gene data show CDR1 as SGHTA and CDR2 as FQGNSA. The CDR3 totals 15 residues.

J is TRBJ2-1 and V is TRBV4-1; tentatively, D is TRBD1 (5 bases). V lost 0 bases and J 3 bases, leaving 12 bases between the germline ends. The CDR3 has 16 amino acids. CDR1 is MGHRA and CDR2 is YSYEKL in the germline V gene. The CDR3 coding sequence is TGCGCCAGCAGCCAAGAATGGCAGGGAAACTACAATGAGCAGTTCTTC. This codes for CASSQEWQGNYNEQFF.

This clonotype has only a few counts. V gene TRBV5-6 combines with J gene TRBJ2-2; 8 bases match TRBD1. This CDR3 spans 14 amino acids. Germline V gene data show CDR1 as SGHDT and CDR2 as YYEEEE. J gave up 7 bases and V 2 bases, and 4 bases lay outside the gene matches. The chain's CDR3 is CASSLAGGIGELFF. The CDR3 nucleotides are TGTGCCAGCAGCTTAGCAGGGGGCATCGGGGAGCTGTTTTTT.

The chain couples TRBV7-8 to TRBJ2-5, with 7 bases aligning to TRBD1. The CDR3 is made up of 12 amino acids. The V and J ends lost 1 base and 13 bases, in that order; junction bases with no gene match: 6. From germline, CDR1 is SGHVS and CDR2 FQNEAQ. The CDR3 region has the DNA TGTGCCAGCAGCTTAGGACAGGGTGATTGGTACTTC. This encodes CASSLGQGDWYF.

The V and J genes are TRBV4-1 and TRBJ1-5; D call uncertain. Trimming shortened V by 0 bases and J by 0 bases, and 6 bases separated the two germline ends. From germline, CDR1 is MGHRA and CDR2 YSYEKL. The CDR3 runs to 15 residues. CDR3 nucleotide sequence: TGCGCCAGCAGCCAAGATCAAGCTAGCAATCAGCCCCAGCATTTT. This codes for CASSQDQASNQPQHF.

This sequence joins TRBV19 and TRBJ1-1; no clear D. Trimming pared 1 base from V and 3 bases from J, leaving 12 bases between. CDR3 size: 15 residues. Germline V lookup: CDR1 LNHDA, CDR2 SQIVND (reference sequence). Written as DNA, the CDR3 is TGTGCCAGTAGTATAGCGACCGGGCGGGACACTGAAGCTTTCTTT. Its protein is CASSIATGRDTEAFF.

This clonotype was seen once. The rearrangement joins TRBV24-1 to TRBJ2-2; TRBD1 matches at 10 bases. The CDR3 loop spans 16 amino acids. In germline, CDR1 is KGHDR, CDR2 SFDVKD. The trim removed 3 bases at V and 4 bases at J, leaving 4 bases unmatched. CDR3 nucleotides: TGTGCCACCAGTGATGTCGGACAGGGGGTCACCGGGGAGCTGTTTTTT. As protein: CATSDVGQGVTGELFF.

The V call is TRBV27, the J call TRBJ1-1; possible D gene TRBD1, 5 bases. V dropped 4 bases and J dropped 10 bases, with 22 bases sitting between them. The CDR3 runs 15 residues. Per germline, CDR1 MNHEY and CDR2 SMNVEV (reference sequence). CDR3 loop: CASSSQLTGTRGAFF. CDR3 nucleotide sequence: TGTGCCAGCAGTTCACAACTAACCGGGACCCGAGGAGCTTTCTTT.

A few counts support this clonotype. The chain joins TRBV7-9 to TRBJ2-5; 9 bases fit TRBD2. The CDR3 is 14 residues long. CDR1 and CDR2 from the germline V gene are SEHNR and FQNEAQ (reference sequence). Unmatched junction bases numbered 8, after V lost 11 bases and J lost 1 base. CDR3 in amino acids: CASAGGVTQETQYF. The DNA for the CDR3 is TGTGCCTCCGCGGGGGGGGTCACCCAAGAGACCCAGTACTTC.

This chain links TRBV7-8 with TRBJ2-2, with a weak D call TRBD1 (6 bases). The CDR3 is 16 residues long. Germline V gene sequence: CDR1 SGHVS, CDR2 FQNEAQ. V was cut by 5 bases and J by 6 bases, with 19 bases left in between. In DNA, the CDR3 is TGTGCCAGCAGCACTAGTTGGGACCCAGGGGCCGGGGAGCTGTTTTTT. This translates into CASSTSWDPGAGELFF. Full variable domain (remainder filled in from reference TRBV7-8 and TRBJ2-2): GAGVSQSPRYKVAKRGQDVALRCDPISGHVSLFWYQQALGQGPEFLTYFQNEAQLDKSGLPSDRFFAERPEGSVSTLKIQRTQQEDSAVYLCASSTSWDPGAGELFFGEGSRLTVL.